The 19 T cell receptor beta chains given below trace back to one sample, sequenced in a study of Graves' ophthalmopathy and Graves' hyperthyroidism. Investigators amplified TCR beta CDR3 regions from RNA transcripts. The authors performed first-round RT-PCR with HTBI primers and then a second-round multiplex PCR. TCRdb used MiXCR to reprocess the multiplex PCR reads, holding one entry per CDR3 protein. The sample carries roughly 700,000 distinct CDR3 sequences, roughly 40% recorded once. The sequencing input was peripheral blood. Receptors originate from an adult man with Graves' ophthalmopathy.

J is TRBJ2-7 and V is TRBV2, with 10 bases aligning to TRBD2. This CDR3 comprises 19 residues. From germline, CDR1 is SNHLY and CDR2 FYNNEI. Trimming at V came to 5 bases and at J to 2 bases, leaving 18 bases not matched to a gene. This CDR3 reads CASSYLGILSGRHTYEQYF. The DNA of the CDR3 is TGTGCCAGCAGTTACCTAGGGATCCTTAGCGGGAGGCACACCTACGAGCAGTACTTC.

Only a few counts were recorded for this clonotype. CDR3 DNA: TGTGCCAGCAGTTTAGTAACGGGCTCCGAGCAGTACTTC. Translated, it gives CASSLVTGSEQYF. The chain joins TRBV12-3 or TRBV12-4 to TRBJ2-7, with unresolved D. The CDR3 runs 13 residues. V lost 1 base to trimming and J lost 6 bases, with 10 bases between them.

This clonotype was recorded many times. This chain links TRBV7-2 with TRBJ2-7; D may be TRBD2 (6 bases). This CDR3 region has 16 residues. V lost 5 bases to trimming and J lost 0 bases, with 17 bases between them. Germline CDR1 SGHTA, CDR2 FQGNSA. CDR3 nucleotides: TGTGCCAGCAGCACGCCGCCTAGCGCCAGCTCCTACGAGCAGTACTTC. Its translation is CASSTPPSASSYEQYF. The variable domain in full, with the rest retrieved from reference TRBV7-2 and TRBJ2-7, is GAGVSQSPSNKVTEKGKDVELRCDPISGHTALYWYRQSLGQGLEFLIYFQGNSAPDKSGLPSDRFSAERTGGSVSTLTIQRTQQEDSAVYLCASSTPPSASSYEQYFGPGTRLTVT.

This clonotype was detected ten times or more. The chain links TRBV11-2 to TRBJ1-4; D is undetermined. The ends were cut back, 2 bases at V and 3 bases at J, with 7 bases in the middle. The V gene's germline CDR1 is SGHAT and CDR2 FQNNGV. This CDR3 contains 14 residues. CDR3: CASSLRESNEKLFF. CDR3 in DNA: TGTGCCAGCAGCTTAAGGGAGTCTAATGAAAAACTGTTTTTT.

The table lists this clonotype with a few counts. The chain recombines TRBV19 with TRBJ1-1; 12 bases are a match to TRBD1. Germline V gene lookup returns CDR1 LNHDA and CDR2 SQIVND (reference sequence). Losses at the gene ends were 5 bases for V and 7 bases for J; bases not matched to a gene: 5. There are 14 residues in the CDR3. The CDR3 region is CASSPGQGAFEAFF. As DNA, the CDR3 is TGTGCCAGTAGTCCGGGACAGGGGGCGTTTGAAGCTTTCTTT.

V gene TRBV11-2 combines with J gene TRBJ1-1; 8 positions agree with TRBD1. CDR1 is SGHAT and CDR2 is FQNNGV in the germline V gene. CDR3 size: 15 residues. Trimming removed 5 bases from V and 2 bases from J; junction bases left unmatched: 7. The CDR3 spells CASSIPGGLNTEAFF. CDR3 sequence (DNA): TGTGCCAGCAGCATCCCAGGGGGCCTCAACACTGAAGCTTTCTTT.

This clonotype was counted ten times or more. V usage is TRBV12-3 or TRBV12-4 and J usage is TRBJ2-5; weak D call: TRBD2 (5 bases). The germline V and J ends were trimmed by 3 bases and 12 bases, with 17 bases remaining between them. The CDR3 is 13 amino acids. The CDR3 nucleotides read TGTGCCAGCAGTTTCGGGGATTCGGGCTGGGAGTACTTC. Protein sequence: CASSFGDSGWEYF.

This clonotype was observed a few times. The chain joins TRBV7-2 to TRBJ1-2; no clear D. The germline V gene encodes CDR1 SGHTA and CDR2 FQGNSA. The CDR3 runs to 14 residues. V was trimmed by 8 bases and J by 2 bases, leaving 15 bases between them. DNA of the CDR3: TGTGCCAGCCGCCCTCTTGGCCCCAACTATGGCTACACCTTC. Translation gives CASRPLGPNYGYTF.

This clonotype was observed at least ten times. V is TRBV5-5 and J is TRBJ1-6; D uncertain. This CDR3 has 13 amino acids. In germline, CDR1 is SGHKS, CDR2 YYEKEE (reference sequence). V was clipped by 6 bases and J by 8 bases, with 12 bases between them. CDR3 nucleotide sequence: TGTGCCAGCAACAAGCTGGTGGATTCACCCCTCCACTTT. Its protein product is CASNKLVDSPLHF. Combining the CDR3 with reference TRBV5-5 and TRBJ1-6 gives the whole variable domain DAGVTQSPTHLIKTRGQQVTLRCSPISGHKSVSWYQQVLGQGPQFIFQYYEKEERGRGNFPDRFSARQFPNYSSELNVNALLLGDSALYLCASNKLVDSPLHFGNGTRLTVT.

The V gene is TRBV11-2, the J gene TRBJ1-1; 8 bases agree with TRBD1. The CDR3 contains 14 residues. In germline, CDR1 is SGHAT, CDR2 FQNNGV. Trimming removed 6 bases from V and 11 bases from J; junction bases left unmatched: 14. This CDR3 reads CASSQMTGESPAFF. DNA for the CDR3: TGTGCCAGCAGTCAAATGACAGGGGAGTCCCCGGCTTTCTTT.

This clonotype turned up a few times. This chain joins TRBV19 and TRBJ2-5, with 11 bases aligning to TRBD1. Germline CDR1 LNHDA, CDR2 SQIVND (reference sequence). This CDR3 contains 15 residues. The V and J ends lost 6 bases and 0 bases, in that order; junction bases with no gene match: 3. CDR3 amino acids: CASSGTGGHQETQYF. The CDR3 DNA reads TGTGCCAGTAGCGGGACAGGGGGTCACCAAGAGACCCAGTACTTC.

This clonotype was detected only a few times. The chain uses TRBV12-3 or TRBV12-4 and TRBJ1-1; perhaps TRBD1 as D (6 bases). The CDR3 is 15 amino acids. V gave up 8 bases and J gave up 1 base, with 17 bases separating them. CDR3 region: CASQSGGGGNTEAFF. As DNA, the CDR3 is TGTGCCAGCCAATCGGGGGGAGGGGGGAACACTGAAGCTTTCTTT.

This clonotype was counted many times. The chain has TRBV7-6 and TRBJ1-1; no reliable D call. The CDR3 is 13 residues long. CDR1 and CDR2 from the germline V gene are SGHVS and FNYEAQ. V was pared by 2 bases and J by 4 bases, with 8 bases between. The CDR3 loop is CASSLTRGTEAFF. CDR3 nucleotides: TGTGCCAGCAGCTTAACCCGGGGCACTGAAGCTTTCTTT.

This clonotype appeared a few times. V usage is TRBV6-4 and J usage is TRBJ1-1; the match to TRBD1 covers 7 bases. The CDR3 is 15 amino acids. Trimming took 8 bases from V and 2 from J; bases not matched to a gene: 11. The germline CDR1 and CDR2 sequences are MRHNA and SNTAGT. CDR3 nucleotides: TGTGCCAGCTCACCACTAGGGACAGCTAACACTGAAGCTTTCTTT. It codes for CASSPLGTANTEAFF.

This clonotype was recorded a few times. The V gene is TRBV25-1, the J gene TRBJ1-2; TRBD1 matches 7 bases. Germline V lookup: CDR1 MGHDK, CDR2 SYGVNS. This CDR3 has 17 residues. V dropped 8 bases and J dropped 3; count of bases not matched to a gene: 18. The CDR3 sequence is CASSSQGPGGSDYGYTF. The CDR3 DNA is TGTGCCAGCTCATCACAAGGGCCAGGGGGATCTGACTATGGCTACACCTTC.

The genes are TRBV5-5 and TRBJ2-2; TRBD1 agrees at 9 bases. Germline V gene data show CDR1 as SGHKS and CDR2 as YYEKEE (reference sequence). V was pared by 0 bases and J by 4 bases, with 7 bases of the junction left unmatched. The CDR3 runs to 17 residues. CDR3 amino acids: CASSLAVDRGATGELFF. DNA for the CDR3: TGTGCCAGCAGCTTGGCAGTGGACAGGGGAGCCACCGGGGAGCTGTTTTTT. Filled out from reference TRBV5-5 and TRBJ2-2, the complete variable domain reads DAGVTQSPTHLIKTRGQQVTLRCSPISGHKSVSWYQQVLGQGPQFIFQYYEKEERGRGNFPDRFSARQFPNYSSELNVNALLLGDSALYLCASSLAVDRGATGELFFGEGSRLTVL.

With regard to this clonotype: An end of the junction does not agree with germline; a read error may underlie this. J is TRBJ2-7 and V is TRBV9; weak D call: TRBD2 (6 bases). This CDR3 region has 12 residues. Germline values: CDR1 SGDLS, CDR2 YYNGEE. The CDR3 DNA sequence: TGCGCCAGCAGCCAAACCGGGGGCGAGCAGTACTTC. Translating it yields CASSQTGGEQYF.

There are many counts of this clonotype. This chain joins TRBV2 and TRBJ2-5; 14 nucleotides line up with TRBD2. There are 14 residues in the CDR3. The germline CDR1 and CDR2 sequences are SNHLY and FYNNEI. The ends lost 5 bases at V and 5 bases at J; junction bases unmatched: 1. The DNA for the CDR3 is TGTGCCAGCAGTAGGACTAGCGGGAGGGAGACCCAGTACTTC. Translating it yields CASSRTSGRETQYF.

This clonotype was counted ten times or more. The rearrangement joins TRBV10-3 to TRBJ1-2; 7 nucleotides line up with TRBD1. This CDR3 region has 14 residues. V lost 2 bases to trimming and J lost 4 bases; unmatched junction nucleotides: 4. Germline CDR1 ENHRY, CDR2 SYGVKD. CDR3 nucleotides: TGTGCCATCAGTGAGGAGACAGGGATCTATGGCTACACCTTC. It yields the protein CAISEETGIYGYTF.